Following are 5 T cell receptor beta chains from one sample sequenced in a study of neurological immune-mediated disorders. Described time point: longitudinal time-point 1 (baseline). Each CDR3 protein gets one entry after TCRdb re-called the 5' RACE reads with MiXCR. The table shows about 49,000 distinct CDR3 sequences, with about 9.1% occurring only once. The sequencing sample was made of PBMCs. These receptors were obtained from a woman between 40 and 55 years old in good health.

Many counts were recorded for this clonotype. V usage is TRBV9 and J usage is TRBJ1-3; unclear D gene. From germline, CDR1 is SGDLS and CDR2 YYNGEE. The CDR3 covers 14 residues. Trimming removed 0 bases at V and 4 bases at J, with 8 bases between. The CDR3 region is CASSVGTEGNTIYF. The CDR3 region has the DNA TGTGCCAGCAGCGTAGGAACAGAGGGAAACACCATATATTTT.

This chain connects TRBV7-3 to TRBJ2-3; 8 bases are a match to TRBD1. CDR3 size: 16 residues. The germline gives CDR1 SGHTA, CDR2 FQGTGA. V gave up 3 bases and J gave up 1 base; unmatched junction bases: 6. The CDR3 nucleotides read TGTGCCAGCAGCTTGGGCGGACAGGGAGGCACAGATACGCAGTATTTT. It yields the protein CASSLGGQGGTDTQYF.

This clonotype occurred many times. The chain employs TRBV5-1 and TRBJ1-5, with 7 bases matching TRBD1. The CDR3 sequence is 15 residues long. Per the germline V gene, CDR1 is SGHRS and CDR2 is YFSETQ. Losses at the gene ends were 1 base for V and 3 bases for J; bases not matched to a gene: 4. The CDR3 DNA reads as TGCGCCAGCAGCTTGTCAGGGGGTATCAATCAGCCCCAGCATTTT. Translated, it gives CASSLSGGINQPQHF.

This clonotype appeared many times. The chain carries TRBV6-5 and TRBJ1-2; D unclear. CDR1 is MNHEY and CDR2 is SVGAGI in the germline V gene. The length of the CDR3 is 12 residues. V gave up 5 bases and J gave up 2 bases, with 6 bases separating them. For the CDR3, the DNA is TGTGCCAGCAGTGGAGCGAACTATGGCTACACCTTC. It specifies CASSGANYGYTF.

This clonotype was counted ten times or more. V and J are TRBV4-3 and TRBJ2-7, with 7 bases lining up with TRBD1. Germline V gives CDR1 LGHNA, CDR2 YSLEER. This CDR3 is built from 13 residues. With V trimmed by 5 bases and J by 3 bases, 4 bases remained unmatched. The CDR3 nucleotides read TGCGCCAGCAGCGACAACAGGGGCTACGAGCAGTACTTC. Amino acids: CASSDNRGYEQYF.